The 21 T cell receptor beta chains in this list originate from one sample, sequenced in a study of shared clonotypes between healthy human individuals (dated by TCRdb to the early 2020s). Libraries were built with the immunoSEQ multiplex PCR assay. TCRdb stores this immuneACCESS table with in-frame sequences only. Part of the clones is absent; in the studies checked, under half of the shortfall reflects unresolved V genes, and no reason is known for the rest. The sample has about 650,000 clones on record, nearly 97% of them singletons. The ten largest clones capture 0.11% of the sample. CD8 naive samples were obtained by positive selection for CCR7 among CD45RO-negative cells, yielding a CD45RA+CCR7+ population from which TemRA cells were excluded. The sequenced sample was naive CD8+ T cells sorted from blood. The cell subset or site label, as the study defines it: CD45RA+CCR7+. Receptors originate from a young woman in good health.

This clone appeared a few times. The chain carries TRBV2 and TRBJ1-2, with 7 positions matching TRBD1. Germline V lookup: CDR1 SNHLY, CDR2 FYNNEI. J lost 4 bases, V lost 8 bases, and 13 bases had no gene match. The CDR3 loop spans 15 amino acids. The CDR3 loop is CASATQGQQSYGYTF. CDR3 in DNA: TGTGCCAGCGCGACTCAGGGACAGCAATCCTATGGCTACACCTTC.

The chain recombines TRBV4-1 with TRBJ2-7; 8 bases are a match to TRBD1. Germline CDR1 MGHRA, CDR2 YSYEKL. The CDR3 is 15 amino acids. With V trimmed by 6 bases and J by 2 bases, 9 bases remained unmatched. In DNA form, the CDR3 reads TGCGCCAGCAGAGAGGGGACAGGCGATGCCTACGAGCAGTACTTC. This codes for CASREGTGDAYEQYF.

The V call is TRBV6-1, the J call TRBJ2-2, with TRBD2 matching over 8 bases. The CDR3 runs 15 residues. Germline-derived CDR1 and CDR2 are MNHNS and SASEGT. The J segment lost 5 bases and the V segment lost 0 bases, leaving 2 bases of the junction unmatched. The CDR3 DNA follows: TGTGCCAGCAGTGAAGCAGCGGGAGATACCGGGGAGCTGTTTTTT. It encodes CASSEAAGDTGELFF.

This rearrangement joins TRBV10-1 to TRBJ1-1, with 8 bases lining up with TRBD1. V lost 0 bases and J lost 1; bases outside the gene matches: 1. This CDR3 is built from 15 residues. Germline CDR1 WNHNN, CDR2 SYGVQD (reference sequence). In nucleotides, the CDR3 is TGCGCCAGCAGTGAGTCGGACAGGGCGAACACTGAAGCTTTCTTT. This gives the protein CASSESDRANTEAFF.

The rearrangement uses TRBV19 and TRBJ2-2, with D perhaps TRBD2 (7 bases). The length of the CDR3 is 15 residues. Germline V gene data show CDR1 as LNHDA and CDR2 as SQIVND (reference sequence). V lost 7 bases and J 8 bases, leaving 20 bases between the germline ends. The CDR3 nucleotides read TGTGCCAGTAAGGTCCCCGGGGGGCAGGAAGGGGAGCTGTTTTTT. This sequence encodes CASKVPGGQEGELFF.

This sequence joins TRBV5-6 and TRBJ2-7, with 9 bases that match TRBD2. Trimming cost V 0 bases and J 2 bases; bases outside gene matches: 3. Germline values: CDR1 SGHDT, CDR2 YYEEEE. The CDR3 totals 15 residues. DNA for the CDR3: TGTGCCAGCAGCTTGGGCGCGGGAGGGACCTACGAGCAGTACTTC. It encodes CASSLGAGGTYEQYF.

This clone was detected only once. The gene calls are TRBV6-1 and TRBJ2-3; 7 bases match TRBD2. With V trimmed by 2 bases and J by 5 bases, 10 bases remained unmatched. The CDR3 totals 16 residues. The germline V gene has CDR1 MNHNS and CDR2 SASEGT. DNA for the CDR3: TGTGCCAGCAGTGAATTGGCGGGAGTGTTGGGAGATACGCAGTATTTT. Its protein is CASSELAGVLGDTQYF.

About this clone: Different DNA sequences within this sample yield the same CDR3. The chain links TRBV5-6 to TRBJ1-3, with no clear D. The V end was cut by 0 bases, the J end by 2 bases, with 6 bases between. There are 14 residues in the CDR3. In germline, CDR1 is SGHDT, CDR2 YYEEEE. The CDR3 is CASSLVGAGNTIYF. CDR3 DNA: TGTGCCAGCAGCTTGGTGGGAGCTGGAAACACCATATATTTT.

The V gene is TRBV2, the J gene TRBJ1-3, with D uncertain. Germline CDR1 and CDR2: SNHLY and FYNNEI. CDR3 size: 13 residues. Trimming removed 10 bases at V and 0 bases at J, with 10 bases between. The CDR3 here is CAIQDVSGNTIYF. Written as DNA, the CDR3 is TGTGCCATCCAGGACGTCTCTGGAAACACCATATATTTT.

The chain couples TRBV7-2 to TRBJ2-1; D gene unclear. This CDR3 spans 14 amino acids. CDR1 SGHTA and CDR2 FQGNSA come from the germline V gene. V lost 1 base and J 7 bases, leaving 11 bases between the germline ends. In DNA, the CDR3 is TGTGCCAGCAGCTTAGAGGCCCTGGGGAATGAGCAGTTCTTC. It yields the protein CASSLEALGNEQFF.

The rearrangement uses TRBV28 and TRBJ2-4; D unclear. Germline CDR1 MDHEN, CDR2 SYDVKM. The V end lost 7 bases, the J end lost 1 base, and 11 bases lay between the germline ends. The CDR3 runs 14 residues. The CDR3 bases are TGTGCCAGCATGTGGGGTTTCGCCAAAAACATTCAGTACTTC. It yields the protein CASMWGFAKNIQYF.

The chain joins TRBV10-3 to TRBJ2-1, with D possibly being TRBD2 (7 bases). The CDR3 consists of 15 residues. The V gene's germline CDR1 is ENHRY and CDR2 SYGVKD. V was shortened by 3 bases and J by 8 bases, with 17 bases between the two germline ends. The CDR3 is CAISDRGGLLDEQFF. CDR3 nucleotide sequence: TGTGCCATCAGTGACAGGGGAGGGCTTCTCGATGAGCAGTTCTTC.

The rearrangement uses TRBV6-5 and TRBJ2-7; TRBD2 is a possible D gene (6 bases). The CDR3 extends over 15 amino acids. Germline V gives CDR1 MNHEY, CDR2 SVGAGI. V was trimmed by 2 bases and J by 2 bases, leaving 13 bases between them. The CDR3 DNA reads as TGTGCCAGCAGTTACCCGCGGGAAGGCGCCTACGAGCAGTACTTC. Amino acid sequence: CASSYPREGAYEQYF.

J is TRBJ2-7 and V is TRBV7-6; D gene unclear. Germline CDR1 is SGHVS and CDR2 is FNYEAQ. This CDR3 spans 13 amino acids. V lost 6 bases, J lost 1 base, and 10 bases lay in between. The DNA for the CDR3 is TGTGCCAGCAGTGCCTCCGTTTCCTACGAGCAGTACTTC. It is translated as CASSASVSYEQYF.

The J gene is TRBJ1-2, the V gene TRBV30; D gene ambiguous. The V end was cut by 2 bases, the J end by 3 bases, with 10 bases between. The CDR3 totals 13 residues. Germline CDR1 is GTSNPN and CDR2 is SVGIG (reference sequence). CDR3 sequence (DNA): TGTGCCTGGAGTAACGCGTATGACTATGGCTACACCTTC. Its translation: CAWSNAYDYGYTF. The full variable domain, its missing parts supplied by reference TRBV30 and TRBJ1-2, is SQTIHQWPATLVQPVGSPLSLECTVEGTSNPNLYWYRQAAGRGLQLLFYSVGIGQISSEVPQNLSASRPQDRQFILSSKKLLLSDSGFYLCAWSNAYDYGYTFGSGTRLTVV.

Of note for this clone: At the DNA level, this CDR3 is encoded by other sequences in the same sample as well. This sequence joins TRBV6-5 and TRBJ2-7; D unresolved. The ends were cut back, 0 bases at V and 3 bases at J, with 6 bases in the middle. CDR1 MNHEY and CDR2 SVGAGI come from the germline V gene. The CDR3 runs 13 residues. CDR3 region: CASSYSESYEQYF. The CDR3 DNA is TGTGCCAGCAGTTACTCGGAGAGCTACGAGCAGTACTTC.

The V and J genes are TRBV11-2 and TRBJ2-7; D may be TRBD2 (6 bases). V gave up 5 bases and J gave up 2 bases, with 16 bases separating them. The CDR3 is 15 amino acids. Per the germline V gene, CDR1 is SGHAT and CDR2 is FQNNGV. The CDR3 loop reads CASSPPGLAPYEQYF. The CDR3 nucleotides are TGTGCCAGCAGCCCCCCGGGACTCGCACCCTACGAGCAGTACTTC.

The chain uses TRBV4-1 and TRBJ2-1; 9 bases align to TRBD2. The CDR3 runs 16 residues. Germline V CDR1 and CDR2: MGHRA, YSYEKL. The ends lost 2 bases at V and 10 bases at J; junction bases unmatched: 12. The CDR3 DNA is TGCGCCAGCAGCCAATCTCCGGGACTAGCCTACTGGGAGCAGTTCTTC. This gives the protein CASSQSPGLAYWEQFF.

The chain uses TRBV2 and TRBJ1-1, with TRBD1 identical over 7 bases. Germline lookup yields CDR1 SNHLY and CDR2 FYNNEI. V lost 3 bases to trimming and J lost 4 bases; unmatched junction nucleotides: 5. This CDR3 spans 14 amino acids. The CDR3: CASSDGQGGTEAFF. CDR3 sequence (DNA): TGTGCCAGCAGTGACGGGCAGGGGGGCACTGAAGCTTTCTTT.

The chain links TRBV7-9 to TRBJ2-1, with 9 bases identical to TRBD1. Germline V lookup: CDR1 SEHNR, CDR2 FQNEAQ (reference sequence). The ends lost 4 bases at V and 7 bases at J; junction bases unmatched: 8. The CDR3 length is 15 residues. The CDR3 coding sequence is TGTGCCAGCAGCTCACCCGGGACAGGGTATAATGAGCAGTTCTTC. Protein sequence: CASSSPGTGYNEQFF.

The sample holds one count of this clone. The chain employs TRBV30 and TRBJ2-1, with D possibly matching TRBD2 (5 bases). CDR3 length: 14 amino acids. Germline CDR1 and CDR2: GTSNPN and SVGIG (reference sequence). V lost 3 bases, J lost 0 bases, and 9 bases lay in between. CDR3: CAWSSGISYNEQFF. CDR3 DNA sequence: TGTGCCTGGAGCAGCGGTATCTCCTACAATGAGCAGTTCTTC.